Below, 19 T cell receptor beta chains from the same sample are listed, as sequenced in a study of regulatory T cells in long-lasting Graves disease. The time point is: persistent/refractory GD, antithyroid drugs over 5 years with positive TRAb. The TCR library used RNA extracted from PBMCs. According to the study, TCR beta libraries were built with iRepertoire HTBI primers and CDR3-region Arm-PCR. MiXCR, applied by TCRdb to the multiplex PCR reads, yields one record per CDR3 protein. The repertoire holds some 450,000 distinct CDR3 sequences, about 20% seen once, with roughly 30% in the top ten. The sequencing used peripheral blood mononuclear cells (PBMCs), collected when the disease was refractory, from a patient treated with antithyroid drugs. Source of these receptors: a female donor with Graves disease.

Many counts were recorded for this clonotype. As DNA, the CDR3 is TGCAGTGCTAGGGGGACAGGGGCCCTAAGGTCGGAGACCCAGTACTTC. Translated, it gives CSARGTGALRSETQYF. The genes are TRBV20-1 and TRBJ2-5; 10 bases map to TRBD1. J gave up 5 bases and V 3 bases, and 12 bases lay outside the gene matches. The germline V gene has CDR1 DFQATT and CDR2 SNEGSKA (reference sequence). The CDR3 contains 16 residues.

This chain joins TRBV4-3 and TRBJ1-2; tentatively, D is TRBD1 (5 bases). V was shortened by 2 bases and J by 1 base, with 11 bases between the two germline ends. CDR3 length: 15 residues. CDR1 LGHNA and CDR2 YSLEER come from the germline V gene. In DNA form, the CDR3 reads TGCGCCAGCAGCCAAAAGTTGCAGGGTAACTATGGCTACACCTTC. It encodes CASSQKLQGNYGYTF.

This clonotype was observed at least ten times. The chain joins TRBV2 to TRBJ1-2, with D unclear. Germline V lookup: CDR1 SNHLY, CDR2 FYNNEI. The CDR3 spans 13 residues. V lost 2 bases and J lost 4, with 8 bases in between. The CDR3 sequence is CASSEMRGYGYTF. The DNA for the CDR3 is TGTGCCAGCAGTGAAATGCGGGGCTATGGCTACACCTTC.

There are a few counts of this clonotype. V usage is TRBV24-1 and J usage is TRBJ2-5; 11 nucleotides align to TRBD2. CDR1 and CDR2 from the germline V gene are KGHDR and SFDVKD. The V segment lost 1 base and the J segment 4 bases; nucleotides outside the gene matches: 1. The CDR3 spans 15 residues. The CDR3 coding sequence is TGTGCCACCAGTGATTTTACTAGCGGGGGAGAGACCCAGTACTTC. This translates into CATSDFTSGGETQYF.

This clonotype appeared once. The chain uses TRBV28 and TRBJ1-2; D is undetermined. The CDR3 covers 16 residues. Germline V gene lookup returns CDR1 MDHEN and CDR2 SYDVKM. V was shortened by 5 bases and J by 10 bases, with 26 bases between the two germline ends. CDR3 region: CASSPGMTELLDAYTF. In nucleotides, the CDR3 is TGTGCCAGCAGTCCGGGGATGACCGAGCTCCTAGATGCCTACACCTTC.

The table lists this clonotype with many counts. The chain joins TRBV12-3 or TRBV12-4 to TRBJ1-6, with 8 bases matching TRBD1. CDR3 length equals 13 residues. With V trimmed by 5 bases and J by 10 bases, 4 bases remained unmatched. The CDR3 DNA follows: TGTGCCAGCAGTGACAGGGGTGGATCACCCCTCCACTTT. It is translated as CASSDRGGSPLHF.

This clonotype was counted many times. The chain is built from TRBV12-3 or TRBV12-4 and TRBJ1-5, with D perhaps TRBD1 (5 bases). V was pared by 3 bases and J by 7 bases, with 13 bases between. This CDR3 is built from 14 residues. Here the CDR3 reads CASSLIRGGQPQHF. In DNA, the CDR3 is TGTGCCAGCAGTTTGATAAGGGGTGGACAGCCCCAGCATTTT.

The CDR3 protein is CASSSNRGGEQYF. The CDR3, as DNA: TGTGCCAGCAGCTCGAATAGGGGGGGCGAGCAGTACTTC. The gene calls are TRBV7-8 and TRBJ2-7; D might be TRBD2 (7 bases). Per the germline V gene, CDR1 is SGHVS and CDR2 is FQNEAQ. The CDR3 contains 13 residues. Trimming cost V 4 bases and J 6 bases, with 13 bases left between them.

The chain combines TRBV5-5 with TRBJ1-3, with a tentative D call TRBD1 (5 bases). The CDR3 runs to 17 residues. Deletions cut 0 bases from V and 3 bases from J, with 16 bases between. From germline, CDR1 is SGHKS and CDR2 YYEKEE (reference sequence). CDR3: CASSLVGGGSFGNTIYF. CDR3 in DNA: TGTGCCAGCAGCTTGGTCGGTGGGGGGAGCTTTGGAAACACCATATATTTT.

J is TRBJ2-2 and V is TRBV30; 11 bases align to TRBD2. Germline CDR1 and CDR2: GTSNPN and SVGIG (reference sequence). V lost 3 bases to trimming and J lost 5 bases; unmatched junction nucleotides: 8. The CDR3 is made up of 16 amino acids. CDR3 sequence: CAWRVAGGPYTGELFF. CDR3 DNA sequence: TGTGCCTGGAGGGTAGCGGGAGGGCCATATACCGGGGAGCTGTTTTTT.

This clonotype showed up many times. The chain employs TRBV7-3 and TRBJ2-7; no clear D. The CDR3 is 13 residues long. V dropped 4 bases and J dropped 6 bases, with 13 bases sitting between them. In germline, CDR1 is SGHTA, CDR2 FQGTGA. The CDR3 sequence is CASSSAGVGEQYF. CDR3 coding DNA: TGTGCCAGCAGCTCCGCTGGTGTGGGCGAGCAGTACTTC. The full variable domain, rest sourced from reference TRBV7-3 and TRBJ2-7, is GAGVSQTPSNKVTEKGKYVELRCDPISGHTALYWYRQSLGQGPEFLIYFQGTGAADDSGLPNDRFFAVRPEGSVSTLKIQRTERGDSAVYLCASSSAGVGEQYFGPGTRLTVT.

The table lists this clonotype with a few counts. V and J are TRBV7-2 and TRBJ2-2, with TRBD2 as a possible D gene (5 bases). The CDR3 extends over 14 amino acids. V lost 3 bases and J 6 bases, leaving 11 bases between the germline ends. The germline CDR1 and CDR2 sequences are SGHTA and FQGNSA. The CDR3 protein is CASSFGRGAGELFF. The CDR3 DNA sequence: TGTGCCAGCAGCTTTGGCCGGGGTGCCGGGGAGCTGTTTTTT. Based on the CDR3 plus reference TRBV7-2 and TRBJ2-2, the full variable domain is GAGVSQSPSNKVTEKGKDVELRCDPISGHTALYWYRQSLGQGLEFLIYFQGNSAPDKSGLPSDRFSAERTGGSVSTLTIQRTQQEDSAVYLCASSFGRGAGELFFGEGSRLTVL.

This chain uses TRBV4-1 with TRBJ1-5; TRBD1 is a possible D gene (6 bases). Trimming took 1 base from V and 6 from J, leaving 13 bases between them. This CDR3 is 15 amino acids long. Germline CDR1 MGHRA, CDR2 YSYEKL. The CDR3 nucleotides read TGCGCCAGCAGCCAAGGTAACAGGGATGGTCAGCCCCAGCATTTT. Encoded protein: CASSQGNRDGQPQHF.

In its sample, this clonotype was seen many times. This sequence joins TRBV29-1 and TRBJ2-5; the D gene is possibly TRBD2 (5 bases). CDR1 and CDR2 (germline): SQVTM, ANQGSEA. V shed 1 base and J shed 1 base, with 16 bases lying between them. This CDR3 region has 16 residues. Here the CDR3 reads CSVEGLPYGIQETQYF. The CDR3 DNA reads TGCAGCGTTGAAGGCTTACCATACGGGATCCAAGAGACCCAGTACTTC.

This clonotype was seen more than once but under ten times. The chain joins TRBV12-3 or TRBV12-4 to TRBJ1-1; 8 bases match TRBD1. J was trimmed by 6 bases and V by 4 bases; bases with no gene match: 13. The CDR3 length is 16 residues. The CDR3 DNA is TGTGCCAGCAGTTACAGGTCAGGGGGCGCGCGCGCTGAAGCTTTCTTT. As protein: CASSYRSGGARAEAFF.

The chain recombines TRBV20-1 with TRBJ2-5; 8 bases agree with TRBD2. The V gene end was trimmed by 1 base and the J gene end by 5 bases; junction bases not matched to a gene: 21. Germline V gene data show CDR1 as DFQATT and CDR2 as SNEGSKA (reference sequence). The CDR3 runs to 19 residues. The CDR3 region has the DNA TGCAGTGCTAGAGCGTCGCTGGGGGCCGGGCCTAGCGGGCCGGAGACCCAGTACTTC. Its translation: CSARASLGAGPSGPETQYF.

Note on this clonotype: A read error is possible here, since a much larger clone lies one base away. V usage is TRBV11-2 and J usage is TRBJ1-5; D unclear. The CDR3 totals 9 residues. V gave up 7 bases and J gave up 5 bases, with 0 bases separating them. Germline V gene lookup returns CDR1 SGHAT and CDR2 FQNNGV. The CDR3 DNA reads as TGTGCCAGCAATCAGCCCCAGCATTTT. It specifies CASNQPQHF.

In its sample, this clonotype was seen many times. This sequence joins TRBV28 and TRBJ1-1; tentative D call: TRBD1 (6 bases). This CDR3 region has 14 residues. The V end lost 6 bases, the J end lost 4 bases, and 15 bases lay between the germline ends. Germline V gene lookup returns CDR1 MDHEN and CDR2 SYDVKM. The CDR3 reads CASRVPGQVTEAFF. The CDR3 DNA follows: TGTGCCAGCAGGGTCCCGGGACAAGTCACTGAAGCTTTCTTT.

This chain links TRBV28 with TRBJ2-7; no reliable D call. V gave up 6 bases and J gave up 5 bases, with 20 bases separating them. The CDR3 runs 15 residues. Germline V gene sequence: CDR1 MDHEN, CDR2 SYDVKM. CDR3: CASSQPQTSLHEQYF. CDR3 in DNA: TGTGCCAGCAGCCAGCCACAAACCTCTCTCCACGAGCAGTACTTC.